This T cell receptor (beta chain) was identified during a study of a mutant IDH1 vaccine in newly diagnosed glioma. The time point: week 23, last vaccination. One vaccine dose held 300 ug of mutant IDH1 20-mer peptide and came with topical imiquimod. In germline, CDR1 is SNHLY, CDR2 FYNNEI. Between the trimmed V and J ends, which lost 0 bases and 4 bases, there was a span of 17 bases. The CDR3 loop spans 17 amino acids. As for this clone: The antigen remains unidentified.

Generated by immunoSEQ multiplex PCR, the TCRdb table keeps only in-frame clones and is missing some. The data show roughly 74,000 clones, with about 82% seen just once and under 2.5% held by the top ten. Specimen: PBMCs, collected from a glioma patient whose treatment included an IDH1 peptide vaccine. The TCR sequence derives from a man aged 30 to 39 with glioma. Some clones in this sample may be carry-over from other donors' samples. V and J are TRBV2 and TRBJ2-3; D is uncertain. Written as DNA, the CDR3 is TGTGCCAGCAGTGAAGCGATCCAGGTCCAAGCCGCAGATACGCAGTATTTT. The encoded protein is CASSEAIQVQAADTQYF.